This T cell receptor (beta chain) was observed in a study of cytomegalovirus exposure and HLA in healthy donors. This clone was recorded only once. Its antigen is currently unknown. Compared with germline, one end of the junction differs, possibly owing to a read error. Primers for the PCR totalled 60 Vbeta and 13 Jbeta. Some clones are missing from TCRdb's copy, which holds only in-frame ones; the method was immunoSEQ multiplex PCR. The table shows 200,000 to 300,000 clones, with around 84% occurring only once. Study-wide findings and caveats: Later analysis demonstrated an association between a missense DCLRE1C variant and TCR beta V- and J-gene trimming. Later work associated fewer than 20,000 TCR beta sequences with HLA alleles at 0.05 false discovery rate. Using the classifier, cytomegalovirus status was reportedly diagnosed with high specificity and sensitivity.

The length of the CDR3 is 18 residues. The germline V gene encodes CDR1 SEHNR and CDR2 FQNEAQ (reference sequence). This clonotype was obtained from a girl aged 2 to 10 in good health and CMV-seronegative. Sequencing used PBMCs. The V gene is TRBV7-9, the J gene TRBJ1-1; possible D gene TRBD1, 6 bases. The CDR3 spells CSSSSRGGQSGVNTEAFF. The CDR3 DNA reads as TGTTCCAGCAGCTCCCGGGGGGGACAAAGTGGAGTGAACACTGAAGCTTTCTTT.